These 26 T cell receptor beta chains were all obtained from the same sample, sequenced in a study of T-cell reconstitution after alpha-beta-depleted transplantation in children. As it was prepared, the TCRbeta library received unique molecular identifiers. TCRdb passed the PCR reads through MiXCR, listing each CDR3 protein once. Counted here are about 580,000 distinct CDR3 sequences, 23% occurring once; the ten biggest clones make up roughly 14%. This specimen was PBMCs, mostly from graft donor cells, taken 360 days after TCRalphabeta/CD19-depleted stem cell transplant. The receptor source for this set is a boy under two years old who had a stem cell transplant for acute myeloid leukemia, so the T cells may come from the graft donor.

The chain couples TRBV28 to TRBJ2-7, with 9 bases identical to TRBD2. With 6 bases clipped from V and 3 bases from J, the junction kept 3 bases outside the gene matches. This CDR3 region has 13 residues. Germline-derived CDR1 and CDR2 are MDHEN and SYDVKM. The CDR3 sequence: CASSLTSGYEQYV. The CDR3 DNA sequence: TGTGCCAGCAGCTTGACTAGCGGCTACGAGCAGTACGTC.

This clonotype was recorded many times. J is TRBJ2-1 and V is TRBV12-3 or TRBV12-4; TRBD2 aligns across 12 bases. V shed 8 bases and J 4 bases; nucleotides not matched to a gene: 0. The length of the CDR3 is 13 residues. The CDR3 reads CASLAGGYNEQFF. DNA of the CDR3: TGTGCCAGCCTAGCGGGGGGGTACAATGAGCAGTTCTTC.

A few counts support this clonotype. J is TRBJ1-1 and V is TRBV29-1, with a possible D match to TRBD1 (6 bases). CDR3 length equals 14 residues. In germline, CDR1 is SQVTM, CDR2 ANQGSEA. V shed 1 base and J shed 3 bases, with 12 bases lying between them. CDR3 residues: CSVEVMGAHTEAFF. In DNA, the CDR3 is TGCAGCGTTGAAGTTATGGGGGCACACACTGAAGCTTTCTTT. Based on the CDR3 plus reference TRBV29-1 and TRBJ1-1, the full variable domain is SAVISQKPSRDICQRGTSLTIQCQVDSQVTMMFWYRQQPGQSLTLIATANQGSEATYESGFVIDKFPISRPNLTFSTLTVSNMSPEDSSIYLCSVEVMGAHTEAFFGQGTRLTVV.

This CDR3 is CASSWPVSPYEQYF. Here the CDR3 DNA reads TGTGCCAGCAGTTGGCCTGTATCACCCTACGAGCAGTACTTC. The V gene is TRBV6-2 or TRBV6-3, the J gene TRBJ2-7; D gene uncertain. Germline V gene lookup returns CDR1 MNHEY and CDR2 SVGEGT. CDR3 length: 14 residues. Trimming took 4 bases from V and 2 from J, leaving 12 bases between them.

The gene calls are TRBV28 and TRBJ1-1, with D tentatively TRBD1 (5 bases). V lost 6 bases and J 2 bases, leaving 19 bases between the germline ends. CDR3 length: 16 amino acids. The germline V gene has CDR1 MDHEN and CDR2 SYDVKM. Here the CDR3 reads CASSIGVFGGNTEAFF. CDR3 sequence (DNA): TGTGCCAGCAGCATTGGCGTATTTGGGGGAAACACTGAAGCTTTCTTT.

The CDR3 region has the DNA TGCAGCGTTACCCGTCGGGGAAGTGGCACAGATACGCAGTATTTT. Amino acids: CSVTRRGSGTDTQYF. The rearrangement uses TRBV29-1 and TRBJ2-3; the D gene is possibly TRBD2 (5 bases). Germline CDR1 reads SQVTM; CDR2 reads ANQGSEA. There are 15 residues in the CDR3. Trimming took off 5 bases at V and 1 base at J, with 16 bases between the two ends.

This clonotype has a count of ten or more. The chain couples TRBV29-1 to TRBJ2-7, with a possible D match to TRBD2 (5 bases). Trimming took 6 bases from V and 0 from J, leaving 12 bases between them. The germline V gene encodes CDR1 SQVTM and CDR2 ANQGSEA. The CDR3 consists of 13 residues. CDR3 residues: CSVLSGVSYEQYF. CDR3 nucleotides: TGCAGCGTACTTTCCGGGGTCTCCTACGAGCAGTACTTC.

This clonotype was observed a few times. V and J are TRBV29-1 and TRBJ2-2; the D gene is possibly TRBD1 (5 bases). V was shortened by 2 bases and J by 6 bases, with 7 bases between the two germline ends. CDR3 length: 12 residues. CDR1 and CDR2 (germline): SQVTM, ANQGSEA. CDR3 bases: TGCAGCGTTGAAATCAGGGCCGGGGAGCTGTTTTTT. The encoded protein is CSVEIRAGELFF.

This clonotype was seen repeatedly, ten times or more. This chain uses TRBV20-1 with TRBJ2-1; 7 bases are a match to TRBD1. Germline V gives CDR1 DFQATT, CDR2 SNEGSKA (reference sequence). Trimming took 6 bases from V and 3 from J; bases not matched to a gene: 5. The CDR3 sequence is 13 residues long. The CDR3 nucleotides read TGCAGTGCAGAGAGGGACAGCTACAATGAGCAGTTCTTC. Its protein is CSAERDSYNEQFF.

This clonotype showed up many times. The chain joins TRBV20-1 to TRBJ2-7; 8 nucleotides align to TRBD2. Germline V gene lookup returns CDR1 DFQATT and CDR2 SNEGSKA (reference sequence). This CDR3 spans 13 amino acids. The trim removed 2 bases at V and 3 bases at J, leaving 3 bases unmatched. The CDR3: CSARRRGGYEQYV. In nucleotides, the CDR3 is TGCAGTGCTAGACGCCGGGGGGGCTACGAGCAGTACGTC.

This clonotype came up many times. The V call is TRBV27, the J call TRBJ1-4, with unresolved D. The ends were cut back, 6 bases at V and 7 bases at J, with 12 bases in the middle. CDR3 length equals 13 residues. Germline lookup yields CDR1 MNHEY and CDR2 SMNVEV (reference sequence). The DNA of the CDR3 is TGTGCCAGCAGCCCGTCCGGAGGTGAAAAACTGTTTTTT. It yields the protein CASSPSGGEKLFF.

The chain carries TRBV15 and TRBJ2-1, with D possibly being TRBD1 or TRBD2 (5 bases each). The CDR3 consists of 10 residues. The germline V gene has CDR1 LNHNV and CDR2 YYDKDF (reference sequence). Trimming removed 6 bases at V and 13 bases at J, with 10 bases between. CDR3 sequence (DNA): TGTGCCACCAGGGGGGACGTACAGTTCTTC. Translation: CATRGDVQFF.

The chain employs TRBV20-1 and TRBJ1-5; no firm D call. This CDR3 contains 14 residues. The germline V gene encodes CDR1 DFQATT and CDR2 SNEGSKA (reference sequence). Between the trimmed V and J ends, which lost 3 bases and 0 bases, there was a span of 9 bases. CDR3 loop: CSASPGYSNQPQHF. The DNA for the CDR3 is TGCAGTGCTAGTCCCGGATATAGCAATCAGCCCCAGCATTTT.

This sequence joins TRBV5-1 and TRBJ2-6; D may correspond to TRBD1 or TRBD2 (5 bases each). Germline V CDR1 and CDR2: SGHRS, YFSETQ. The CDR3 sequence is 14 residues long. The V and J ends lost 6 bases and 4 bases respectively, with 11 bases between them. In DNA form, the CDR3 reads TGCGCCAGCACCGAGGGGTTAGGGGCCAACGTCCTGACTTTC. Its protein product is CASTEGLGANVLTF.

J is TRBJ1-4 and V is TRBV28; D gene ambiguous. The V and J ends lost 5 bases and 8 bases respectively, with 15 bases between them. The CDR3 consists of 14 residues. Germline CDR1 and CDR2: MDHEN and SYDVKM. The CDR3 here is CASSLLGSLEKLFF. The CDR3 DNA reads as TGTGCCAGCAGTCTTCTAGGGAGCTTGGAAAAACTGTTTTTT.

The J gene is TRBJ1-3, the V gene TRBV29-1; 10 bases align to TRBD1. V was pared by 6 bases and J by 4 bases, with 6 bases of the junction left unmatched. CDR1 and CDR2 (germline): SQVTM, ANQGSEA. The CDR3 spans 14 residues. The CDR3 DNA sequence: TGCAGCGTGGGACAGGGGAGTCGGGGAAACACCATATATTTT. Translated, it gives CSVGQGSRGNTIYF.

This clonotype was found many times. The rearrangement uses TRBV20-1 and TRBJ1-2; 11 bases are a match to TRBD1. This CDR3 is built from 13 residues. Germline V lookup: CDR1 DFQATT, CDR2 SNEGSKA (reference sequence). The J segment lost 6 bases and the V segment lost 5 bases, leaving 5 bases of the junction unmatched. CDR3 nucleotide sequence: TGCAGTGCTTGGACAGGGGGCAGGAATGGCTACACCTTC. This sequence encodes CSAWTGGRNGYTF.

The V call is TRBV20-1, the J call TRBJ1-4, with TRBD1 identical over 8 bases. This CDR3 is 16 amino acids long. Trimming removed 4 bases from V and 8 bases from J; junction bases left unmatched: 15. Germline values: CDR1 DFQATT, CDR2 SNEGSKA (reference sequence). CDR3 sequence: CSATGGVGRFREKLFF. CDR3 nucleotide sequence: TGCAGTGCTACAGGGGGCGTTGGGCGTTTTCGAGAAAAACTGTTTTTT.

V gene TRBV6-5 combines with J gene TRBJ1-1, with D uncertain. Germline CDR1 and CDR2: MNHEY and SVGAGI. The V end was cut by 5 bases, the J end by 6 bases, with 10 bases between. The CDR3 extends over 12 amino acids. The CDR3 reads CASSASTAEAFF. The CDR3 DNA reads as TGTGCCAGCAGTGCATCGACGGCTGAAGCTTTCTTT.

The sample holds many counts of this clonotype. The genes are TRBV12-3 or TRBV12-4 and TRBJ2-2, with TRBD2 identical over 11 bases. This CDR3 has 13 residues. Trimming at V came to 9 bases and at J to 7 bases, leaving 4 bases not matched to a gene. The CDR3 nucleotides are TGTGCCAGTAGCGGGGGGGCGAACGGGGAGCTGTTTTTT. Protein sequence: CASSGGANGELFF.

This clonotype occurred many times. The V gene is TRBV6-5, the J gene TRBJ2-5; D is unclear. The germline gives CDR1 MNHEY, CDR2 SVGAGI. The V and J ends lost 7 bases and 4 bases respectively, with 7 bases between them. CDR3 length: 11 residues. The CDR3 is CASTPPETQYF. The DNA of the CDR3 is TGTGCCAGCACTCCGCCAGAGACCCAGTACTTC.

The V and J genes are TRBV5-1 and TRBJ2-3; perhaps TRBD1 as D (6 bases). The germline V gene has CDR1 SGHRS and CDR2 YFSETQ. The CDR3 is 15 amino acids. The V end was cut by 2 bases, the J end by 2 bases, with 12 bases between. DNA for the CDR3: TGCGCCAGCAGCTTAGGGGACATCAACACAGATACGCAGTATTTT. Protein sequence: CASSLGDINTDTQYF.

The sample holds many counts of this clonotype. J is TRBJ2-7 and V is TRBV20-1, with D maybe TRBD2 (6 bases). From germline, CDR1 is DFQATT and CDR2 SNEGSKA (reference sequence). The CDR3 is 14 residues long. V lost 3 bases and J 2 bases, leaving 14 bases between the germline ends. The CDR3 sequence is CSARGILAAYEQYF. CDR3 DNA: TGCAGTGCTAGGGGAATACTAGCCGCCTACGAGCAGTACTTC.

The V gene is TRBV20-1, the J gene TRBJ1-5; no definite D call. The germline V gene encodes CDR1 DFQATT and CDR2 SNEGSKA (reference sequence). Trimming shortened V by 0 bases and J by 0 bases, and 12 bases separated the two germline ends. The CDR3 is 16 residues long. The CDR3 nucleotides are TGCAGTGCTAGAGAGCAGTCCACTAATAGCAATCAGCCCCAGCATTTT. It specifies CSAREQSTNSNQPQHF.

This clonotype was detected only a few times. J is TRBJ1-2 and V is TRBV5-6; 9 bases agree with TRBD1. This CDR3 has 15 residues. V lost 2 bases and J lost 3; bases outside the gene matches: 5. The V gene's germline CDR1 is SGHDT and CDR2 YYEEEE. This CDR3 is CASSLPGQGYYGYTF. The CDR3 bases are TGTGCCAGCAGCTTACCGGGACAGGGCTACTATGGCTACACCTTC.

Many counts were recorded for this clonotype. The genes are TRBV10-2 and TRBJ2-1; 7 bases line up with TRBD2. The CDR3 spans 11 residues. Germline-derived CDR1 and CDR2 are WSHSY and SAAADI. Trimming at V came to 6 bases and at J to 7 bases, leaving 0 bases not matched to a gene. In DNA, the CDR3 is TGCGCCAGCAGGCGGGGGAATGAGCAGTTCTTC. Translation gives CASRRGNEQFF.